The 28 T cell receptor beta chains given below trace back to one sample, sequenced in a study of vaccination and CD4 T cells after COVID-19. MiXCR, run by TCRdb on the PCR reads, gives a single entry per CDR3 protein. The data show approximately 40,000 distinct CDR3 sequences, with around 33% seen just once and approximately 6.3% held by the top ten. Specified time point: late sampling 161 to 241 days after vaccination in three convalescent patients. The specimen was CD4+ T cells from blood, collected about 7 months after SARS-CoV-2 vaccination. The receptors derive from a human donor who had recovered from COVID-19.

This clonotype was seen just once. The V gene is TRBV20-1, the J gene TRBJ1-1, with D unresolved. Germline V CDR1 and CDR2: DFQATT, SNEGSKA (reference sequence). This CDR3 spans 15 amino acids. Between the trimmed V and J ends, which lost 6 bases and 2 bases, there was a span of 19 bases. Written as DNA, the CDR3 is TGCAGTGCCATACAAAGCCGAGGAACAAACACTGAAGCTTTCTTT. Translated: CSAIQSRGTNTEAFF.

This clonotype was found a few times. The V gene is TRBV20-1, the J gene TRBJ2-5; 11 bases map to TRBD2. V gave up 6 bases and J gave up 5 bases; unmatched junction bases: 11. The germline CDR1 and CDR2 sequences are DFQATT and SNEGSKA (reference sequence). The CDR3 has 15 residues. DNA of the CDR3: TGCAGTGCGACAAAACTAGCGGGAGTCGGGGAGACCCAGTACTTC. Amino acid sequence: CSATKLAGVGETQYF.

This clonotype turned up a few times. CDR3 nucleotide sequence: TGCAGTCCTAAGGGGCTGGGACAGGGGGTTATCATGGATACGCAGTATTTT. This gives the protein CSPKGLGQGVIMDTQYF. V gene TRBV20-1 combines with J gene TRBJ2-3, with 11 bases matching TRBD1. Germline assignment: CDR1 DFQATT and CDR2 SNEGSKA (reference sequence). J gave up 6 bases and V 8 bases, and 19 bases lay outside the gene matches. The CDR3 is 17 amino acids.

This clonotype was found a few times. CDR3 protein: CSAGFVNQPQHF. The CDR3, as DNA: TGCAGTGCGGGGTTCGTCAATCAGCCCCAGCATTTT. The V call is TRBV20-1, the J call TRBJ1-5; no reliable D call. The germline CDR1 and CDR2 sequences are DFQATT and SNEGSKA (reference sequence). CDR3 length: 12 amino acids. V was trimmed by 6 bases and J by 3 bases, leaving 9 bases between them.

This chain uses TRBV5-1 with TRBJ2-5; unclear D gene. The CDR3 is 14 amino acids. In germline, CDR1 is SGHRS, CDR2 YFSETQ. Trimming removed 4 bases at V and 4 bases at J, with 14 bases between. The DNA of the CDR3 is TGCGCCAGCAGCGCGGAAGCTCCAATAGAGACCCAGTACTTC. Its protein product is CASSAEAPIETQYF.

This clonotype came up a few times. The V call is TRBV28, the J call TRBJ2-3; D gene uncertain. V shed 4 bases and J shed 0 bases, with 8 bases lying between them. The CDR3 covers 14 residues. Germline assignment: CDR1 MDHEN and CDR2 SYDVKM. This CDR3 is CASSYKQSTDTQYF. CDR3 DNA: TGTGCCAGCAGTTACAAGCAGAGCACAGATACGCAGTATTTT. The whole variable domain, filled in from reference TRBV28 and TRBJ2-3, reads DVKVTQSSRYLVKRTGEKVFLECVQDMDHENMFWYRQDPGLGLRLIYFSYDVKMKEKGDIPEGYSVSREKKERFSLILESASTNQTSMYLCASSYKQSTDTQYFGPGTRLTVL.

The chain joins TRBV5-4 to TRBJ1-1, with 9 bases that match TRBD1. The CDR3 is 15 amino acids. Germline V gene data show CDR1 as SGHNT and CDR2 as YYREEE (reference sequence). With V trimmed by 3 bases and J by 1 base, 4 bases remained unmatched. As DNA, the CDR3 is TGTGCCAGCAGCTCCCCGGGACAGGGGAACACTGAAGCTTTCTTT. It specifies CASSSPGQGNTEAFF.

In this sample, this clonotype turned up a few times. The rearrangement joins TRBV27 to TRBJ2-7; D is perhaps TRBD2 (5 bases). Germline CDR1 MNHEY, CDR2 SMNVEV (reference sequence). Trimming took off 2 bases at V and 6 bases at J, with 14 bases between the two ends. This CDR3 is 14 amino acids long. The CDR3 is CASSLRRTPLEQYF. The CDR3 nucleotides read TGTGCCAGCAGTTTAAGGAGGACCCCGCTCGAGCAGTACTTC.

This clonotype was detected only a few times. The chain combines TRBV6-4 with TRBJ1-2; D not resolved. This CDR3 spans 14 amino acids. CDR1 MRHNA and CDR2 SNTAGT come from the germline V gene. V shed 2 bases and J shed 2 bases, with 9 bases lying between them. The CDR3 DNA reads TGTGCCAGCAGTGACCCGGATTCAAACTATGGCTACACCTTC. It codes for CASSDPDSNYGYTF.

The chain links TRBV20-1 to TRBJ1-6; D gene unclear. The CDR3 has 14 amino acids. Germline assignment: CDR1 DFQATT and CDR2 SNEGSKA (reference sequence). The V end lost 3 bases, the J end lost 8 bases, and 14 bases lay between the germline ends. CDR3 DNA sequence: TGCAGTGCTAGTTCGGAGGAAAGTTATTCACCCCTCCACTTT. It translates to CSASSEESYSPLHF.

In its sample, this clonotype was seen once. The chain uses TRBV7-2 and TRBJ2-7; a possible D gene is TRBD2 (6 bases). Trimming removed 1 base from V and 6 bases from J, with 16 bases in between. The CDR3 is made up of 15 amino acids. Per the germline V gene, CDR1 is SGHTA and CDR2 is FQGNSA. CDR3 residues: CASSLGLPMEGEQYF. DNA for the CDR3: TGTGCCAGCAGCTTAGGTTTACCGATGGAGGGCGAGCAGTACTTC. Full variable domain (remainder filled in from reference TRBV7-2 and TRBJ2-7): GAGVSQSPSNKVTEKGKDVELRCDPISGHTALYWYRQSLGQGLEFLIYFQGNSAPDKSGLPSDRFSAERTGGSVSTLTIQRTQQEDSAVYLCASSLGLPMEGEQYFGPGTRLTVT.

V gene TRBV5-4 combines with J gene TRBJ2-2; D ambiguous. CDR3 length: 13 amino acids. Germline values: CDR1 SGHNT, CDR2 YYREEE (reference sequence). The ends were cut back, 4 bases at V and 6 bases at J, with 10 bases in the middle. The CDR3 DNA reads TGTGCCAGCAGCCCCCCTGGGTCCGGGGAGCTGTTTTTT. Protein: CASSPPGSGELFF. Complete variable domain (other parts from reference TRBV5-4 and TRBJ2-2): ETGVTQSPTHLIKTRGQQVTLRCSSQSGHNTVSWYQQALGQGPQFIFQYYREEENGRGNFPPRFSGLQFPNYSSELNVNALELDDSALYLCASSPPGSGELFFGEGSRLTVL.

This clonotype was detected a few times. The chain has TRBV20-1 and TRBJ2-3; 10 nucleotides agree with TRBD2. CDR3 length: 15 amino acids. Trimming at V came to 3 bases and at J to 5 bases, leaving 8 bases not matched to a gene. Germline V gene sequence: CDR1 DFQATT, CDR2 SNEGSKA (reference sequence). The CDR3, as DNA: TGCAGTGCTAGGGAATTTAGCGGGAGGATAGATACGCAGTATTTT. Translating gives CSAREFSGRIDTQYF.

This clonotype was detected a few times. The chain carries TRBV20-1 and TRBJ1-5; D may be TRBD1 (5 bases). The germline V gene has CDR1 DFQATT and CDR2 SNEGSKA (reference sequence). The ends were cut back, 3 bases at V and 4 bases at J, with 16 bases in the middle. The CDR3 sequence is 15 residues long. CDR3 in amino acids: CSARRDQSGNQPQHF. The CDR3 nucleotides read TGCAGTGCTAGGAGGGACCAGTCGGGAAATCAGCCCCAGCATTTT.

The rearrangement links TRBV29-1 to TRBJ2-3, with D hard to call. Between the trimmed V and J ends, which lost 4 bases and 0 bases, there was a span of 8 bases. Germline CDR1 is SQVTM and CDR2 is ANQGSEA. The CDR3 runs to 13 residues. The CDR3 sequence is CSVGLDSTDTQYF. Here the CDR3 DNA reads TGCAGCGTTGGCCTAGATAGCACAGATACGCAGTATTTT.

This clonotype came up a few times. V usage is TRBV7-8 and J usage is TRBJ2-3; D is unclear. V was clipped by 6 bases and J by 5 bases, with 9 bases between them. Germline CDR1 reads SGHVS; CDR2 reads FQNEAQ. The CDR3 is made up of 12 amino acids. CDR3 in DNA: TGTGCCAGCAGTCTCATAAAAGATACGCAGTATTTT. Protein sequence: CASSLIKDTQYF.

This chain links TRBV7-2 with TRBJ2-6; 7 nucleotides match TRBD2. V shed 5 bases, J shed 1 base, and the junction held 11 bases outside the gene matches. CDR1 and CDR2 from the germline V gene are SGHTA and FQGNSA. CDR3 length: 18 residues. In DNA, the CDR3 is TGTGCCAGCAGCGTATCTAGCGGAGGCGGTTCTGGGGCCAACGTCCTGACTTTC. Translated: CASSVSSGGGSGANVLTF.

This clonotype was seen more than once but under ten times. The chain employs TRBV7-9 and TRBJ1-1; TRBD1 agrees at 9 bases. Germline assignment: CDR1 SEHNR and CDR2 FQNEAQ (reference sequence). This CDR3 is 13 amino acids long. Trimming cost V 5 bases and J 8 bases; bases outside gene matches: 6. This chain's CDR3 is CASSLLGQGEAFF. DNA of the CDR3: TGTGCCAGCAGCCTCCTCGGACAGGGGGAAGCTTTCTTT.

This chain connects TRBV19 to TRBJ2-5, with D possibly being TRBD1 (5 bases). CDR1 is LNHDA and CDR2 is SQIVND in the germline V gene (reference sequence). The CDR3 runs 15 residues. Trimming cost V 2 bases and J 7 bases, with 17 bases left between them. CDR3 region: CASSIQGAHDGTQYF. The CDR3 DNA follows: TGTGCCAGTAGTATACAAGGGGCCCACGATGGGACCCAGTACTTC.

This clonotype was recorded a few times. The chain couples TRBV20-1 to TRBJ1-1; D is ambiguous. Per germline, CDR1 DFQATT and CDR2 SNEGSKA (reference sequence). This CDR3 spans 11 amino acids. V was pared by 1 base and J by 11 bases, with 11 bases between. The CDR3, as DNA: TGCAGTGCTAGAGGGGCCGAGAAGGCTTTCTTT. The encoded protein is CSARGAEKAFF.

This clonotype was seen just once. The rearrangement uses TRBV7-9 and TRBJ2-7; D possibly uses TRBD1 or TRBD2 (5 bases each). CDR3 length: 13 amino acids. In germline, CDR1 is SEHNR, CDR2 FQNEAQ (reference sequence). Trimming removed 2 bases from V and 6 bases from J, with 11 bases in between. The CDR3 here is CASSLSWGIEQYF. CDR3 in DNA: TGTGCCAGCAGCTTATCCTGGGGGATCGAGCAGTACTTC.

The V gene is TRBV18, the J gene TRBJ2-7; no reliable D call. This CDR3 has 14 residues. Per the germline V gene, CDR1 is KGHSH and CDR2 is LQKENI. Trimming removed 1 base at V and 2 bases at J, with 9 bases between. The CDR3 sequence: CASSPQGYPYEQYF. The CDR3 DNA follows: TGTGCCAGCTCACCACAGGGTTACCCCTACGAGCAGTACTTC.

The V gene is TRBV28, the J gene TRBJ2-3, with TRBD1 matching 9 bases. The CDR3 covers 18 residues. Germline CDR1 is MDHEN and CDR2 is SYDVKM. V trimming: 1 base; J trimming: 6 bases; junction bases outside the gene matches: 14. CDR3 in amino acids: CASSLLIGTGTLADTQYF. As DNA, the CDR3 is TGTGCCAGCAGTTTATTGATCGGGACAGGGACTCTGGCGGATACGCAGTATTTT.

The rearrangement joins TRBV6-1 to TRBJ2-3; D uncertain. Deletions cut 5 bases from V and 6 bases from J, with 12 bases between. The germline V gene encodes CDR1 MNHNS and CDR2 SASEGT. The CDR3 contains 13 residues. For the CDR3, the DNA is TGTGCCAGCAGTCTCGACTGGAGTGATACGCAGTATTTT. Translated, it gives CASSLDWSDTQYF.

This clonotype appeared a few times. The chain recombines TRBV7-6 with TRBJ2-3; weak D call: TRBD2 (5 bases). V dropped 5 bases and J dropped 6 bases, with 18 bases sitting between them. The CDR3 extends over 15 amino acids. CDR1 is SGHVS and CDR2 is FNYEAQ in the germline V gene. CDR3: CASSLPTGGPDTQYF. CDR3 coding DNA: TGTGCCAGCAGCCTACCCACCGGAGGTCCGGATACGCAGTATTTT.

This clonotype has a single count. V and J are TRBV4-2 and TRBJ2-3; D unclear. The CDR3 has 13 amino acids. From germline, CDR1 is LGHNA and CDR2 YNFKEQ. The V gene lost 1 base and the J gene lost 4 bases, with 6 bases spanning the gap. Written as DNA, the CDR3 is TGTGCCAGCAGCCAAGTTGTAGCAGATACGCAGTATTTT. It is translated as CASSQVVADTQYF.

The rearrangement links TRBV18 to TRBJ2-3; weak D call: TRBD2 (6 bases). Per the germline V gene, CDR1 is KGHSH and CDR2 is LQKENI. The CDR3 runs to 16 residues. Deletions cut 4 bases from V and 2 bases from J, with 16 bases between. The CDR3 protein is CASSQNEGGLTDTQYF. The DNA of the CDR3 is TGTGCCAGCTCACAGAATGAGGGAGGCCTCACAGATACGCAGTATTTT.

In its sample, this clonotype was seen a few times. V is TRBV6-1 and J is TRBJ1-5; D is perhaps TRBD1 (6 bases). There are 13 residues in the CDR3. Germline-derived CDR1 and CDR2 are MNHNS and SASEGT. The ends were cut back, 5 bases at V and 7 bases at J, with 12 bases in the middle. This CDR3 is CASSRQGLQPQHF. In DNA, the CDR3 is TGTGCCAGCAGTAGGCAGGGGTTGCAGCCCCAGCATTTT.